This entry is about one T cell receptor (beta chain). TCRdb's copy holds only in-frame clones and misses some; the assay was immunoSEQ multiplex PCR. The sample includes under 300,000 clones, 80% to 90% of them seen just once. CDR3 size: 13 residues. The germline CDR1 and CDR2 sequences are MGHDK and SYGVNS. V lost 10 bases and J 0 bases, leaving 7 bases between the germline ends. These data originate in a study of blood T cell repertoires in COVID-19. Study-level information: Collection of acute and convalescent COVID-19 samples took place in the United States, Italy and Spain. Sample material is recorded as cDNA or gDNA derived from T cells, B-cell-depleted T cells, or PBMCs.

Sequenced: peripheral blood. V is TRBV25-1 and J is TRBJ2-6; D gene unclear. The sequence was collected from a middle-aged woman with acute or convalescent COVID-19. CDR3 bases: TGTGCCATCCAGAACTCTGGGGCCAACGTCCTGACTTTC. Translated, it gives CAIQNSGANVLTF.